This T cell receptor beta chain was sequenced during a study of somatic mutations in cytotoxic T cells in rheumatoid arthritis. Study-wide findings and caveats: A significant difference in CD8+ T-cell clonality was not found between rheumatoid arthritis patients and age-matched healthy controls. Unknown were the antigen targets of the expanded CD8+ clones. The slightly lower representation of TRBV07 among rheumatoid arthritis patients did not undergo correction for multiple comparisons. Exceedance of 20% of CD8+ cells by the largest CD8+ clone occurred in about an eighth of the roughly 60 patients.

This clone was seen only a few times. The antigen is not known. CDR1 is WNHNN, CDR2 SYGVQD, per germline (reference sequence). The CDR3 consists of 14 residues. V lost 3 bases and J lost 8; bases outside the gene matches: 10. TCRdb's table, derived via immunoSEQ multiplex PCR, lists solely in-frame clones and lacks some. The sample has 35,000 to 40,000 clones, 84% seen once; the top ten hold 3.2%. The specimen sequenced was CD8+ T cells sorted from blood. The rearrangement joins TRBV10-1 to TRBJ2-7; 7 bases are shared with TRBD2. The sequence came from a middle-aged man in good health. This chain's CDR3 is CASSESGEGMQQYF. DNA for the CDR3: TGCGCCAGCAGTGAAAGCGGGGAAGGGATGCAGCAGTACTTC.